This passage covers 11 T cell receptor beta chains from one sample sequenced in a study of T cell changes during pregnancy in multiple sclerosis. Generated by immunoSEQ multiplex PCR, the TCRdb table keeps only in-frame clones and is missing some. The profile shows 55,000 to 65,000 clones, 80% to 95% of them singletons. The sample consisted of peripheral blood, taken in the first trimester of pregnancy. The receptor source for this set is a female donor with multiple sclerosis, enrolled in a pregnancy study.

V and J are TRBV19 and TRBJ1-1; no reliable D call. This CDR3 is 13 amino acids long. Germline V gene sequence: CDR1 LNHDA, CDR2 SQIVND (reference sequence). V lost 3 bases to trimming and J lost 0 bases, with 5 bases between them. The CDR3 DNA is TGTGCCAGTAGTATCCCGGTGAACACTGAAGCTTTCTTT. Encoded protein: CASSIPVNTEAFF.

In this sample, this clone turned up once. DNA of the CDR3: TGTGCCAGCAGCCGCCCAGGGGGCCATGAAGCTTTCTTT. It specifies CASSRPGGHEAFF. This rearrangement joins TRBV9 to TRBJ1-1; TRBD1 matches 8 bases. The CDR3 has 13 residues. After removal of 4 bases from V and 7 bases from J, the junction contained 6 bases not matched to a gene. Germline-derived CDR1 and CDR2 are SGDLS and YYNGEE.

V usage is TRBV5-6 and J usage is TRBJ1-4, with D maybe TRBD1 (6 bases). Trimming left V 7 bases short and J 6 bases short, with 16 bases between. The CDR3 loop spans 14 amino acids. Germline V gives CDR1 SGHDT, CDR2 YYEEEE. This chain's CDR3 is CASGKQQGYEKLFF. The CDR3 nucleotides are TGTGCCAGCGGAAAACAACAGGGATATGAAAAACTGTTTTTT.

The rearrangement joins TRBV6-5 to TRBJ1-3; D remains unclear. CDR3 length equals 16 residues. Trimming removed 1 base from V and 0 bases from J, with 10 bases in between. From germline, CDR1 is MNHEY and CDR2 SVGAGI. CDR3 sequence: CASSYFRSFSGNTIYF. The CDR3 nucleotides read TGTGCCAGCAGTTACTTCAGGTCCTTCTCTGGAAACACCATATATTTT.

The V call is TRBV2, the J call TRBJ1-6; 7 bases agree with TRBD1. Germline CDR1 and CDR2: SNHLY and FYNNEI. The junction had 17 bases not matched to a gene; V was cut back by 8 bases and J by 7 bases. This CDR3 region has 17 residues. CDR3 amino acids: CASLLRNRDRFNSPLHF. DNA for the CDR3: TGTGCCAGCCTTCTTCGCAATCGGGACAGATTCAATTCACCCCTCCACTTT.

The chain combines TRBV7-2 with TRBJ2-5, with a tentative D call TRBD2 (6 bases). The CDR3 has 14 residues. V was cut by 1 base and J by 7 bases, with 13 bases left in between. CDR1 SGHTA and CDR2 FQGNSA come from the germline V gene. The CDR3 region has the DNA TGTGCCAGCAGCTTAGGACTTAGCGGATGGACCCAGTACTTC. Translating it yields CASSLGLSGWTQYF.

This chain links TRBV7-9 with TRBJ2-2; TRBD1 matches 7 bases. This CDR3 spans 17 amino acids. V dropped 2 bases and J dropped 6; count of bases not matched to a gene: 12. From germline, CDR1 is SEHNR and CDR2 FQNEAQ (reference sequence). The CDR3 DNA is TGTGCCAGCAGCTTAAGGGGCACTACAGGGGTGGCCGGGGAGCTGTTTTTT. Translated: CASSLRGTTGVAGELFF.

The chain employs TRBV7-3 and TRBJ2-1; 10 positions match TRBD2. The CDR3 contains 17 residues. Germline V gives CDR1 SGHTA, CDR2 FQGTGA. The trim removed 6 bases at V and 0 bases at J, leaving 8 bases unmatched. The CDR3 bases are TGTGCCAGCAGTTTAGATAGCGGGGGGAGCTCCTACAATGAGCAGTTCTTC. It yields the protein CASSLDSGGSSYNEQFF.

There are a few counts of this clone. The genes are TRBV9 and TRBJ1-6, with D perhaps matching TRBD1 (6 bases). This CDR3 region has 14 residues. Germline CDR1 SGDLS, CDR2 YYNGEE. Trimming left V 4 bases short and J 8 bases short, with 13 bases between. The CDR3 loop is CASSQGQFDSPLHF. In DNA form, the CDR3 reads TGTGCCAGCAGCCAAGGACAGTTCGATTCACCCCTCCACTTT.

DNA of the CDR3: TGTGCCAGCCAGGACAGGGAAGGGACTGAAGCTTTCTTT. It codes for CASQDREGTEAFF. V is TRBV2 and J is TRBJ1-1, with 8 positions matching TRBD1. The ends lost 8 bases at V and 5 bases at J; junction bases unmatched: 7. The CDR3 length is 13 residues. Germline V gene sequence: CDR1 SNHLY, CDR2 FYNNEI.

A word on this clone: This specimen includes other DNA sequences encoding the same CDR3. The rearrangement links TRBV4-3 to TRBJ2-2; D perhaps matches TRBD2 (6 bases). V gave up 1 base and J gave up 8 bases, with 11 bases separating them. Germline CDR1 and CDR2: LGHNA and YSLEER. This CDR3 has 14 residues. The CDR3 nucleotides read TGCGCCAGCAGCCAAGGGGGAGGAACTGGGGAGCTGTTTTTT. It encodes CASSQGGGTGELFF.